This T cell receptor beta chain was recorded in a study of blood T cell repertoires in COVID-19. CDR1 and CDR2 (germline): PRHDT, FYEKMQ (reference sequence). V shed 4 bases and J 5 bases; nucleotides not matched to a gene: 8. The CDR3 totals 17 residues. TCRdb's copy holds only in-frame clones and misses some; the assay was immunoSEQ multiplex PCR. Among about 49,000 clones listed, approximately 70% were seen once. Material for sequencing was peripheral blood. This chain uses TRBV13 with TRBJ2-3; 14 nucleotides line up with TRBD2. The receptor comes from an older woman with acute or convalescent COVID-19. CDR3 coding DNA: TGTGCCAGCAGCTCTCGGGGACTAGCGGGAGCTGAAGATACGCAGTATTTT. This encodes CASSSRGLAGAEDTQYF.